This note documents a single T cell receptor (beta chain) sequence. Its antigen is not known. Template material for TCR beta VDJ and CDR3 profiling consisted of genomic DNA. TCRdb called the reads again in MiXCR, with one record for every CDR3 protein. This sample carries tens of thousands of distinct CDR3 sequences, 65% to 80% of them seen once, and the ten largest clones take 20% to 25%. The sample belongs to a study of CD8+CD57+ T cells in acquired aplastic anemia. Study-wide points: Some 29 CD8+ CDR3 sequences were shared between patients and controls.

The CDR3 totals 14 residues. Trimming left V 0 bases short and J 4 bases short, with 10 bases between. Germline lookup yields CDR1 SGHDT and CDR2 YYEEEE. The chain employs TRBV5-6 and TRBJ1-2; D is unresolved. Sequencing was performed on sorted CD4+, CD8+, or CD8+CD57+ T cells (not recorded which) from PBMCs. This clonotype originated in a human donor in good health, serving as a control. The CDR3, as DNA: TGTGCCAGCAGCTTGGCAGGCATCCGCTATGGCTACACCTTC. Encoded protein: CASSLAGIRYGYTF.